The 26 T cell receptor beta chains presented below share a single source sample, sequenced in a study of blood T cells in healthy people across ages. A sample-barcoded 5' primer and a J-beta primer mix were used in a second PCR of roughly 6 to 11 cycles. TCRdb re-derived calls from the 5' RACE reads in MiXCR, one entry per CDR3 protein. The profile shows 700,000 to 950,000 distinct CDR3 sequences, 55% to 75% of them singletons. The sequenced sample was blood. The source is a man aged 25 to 40 in good health.

V gene TRBV18 combines with J gene TRBJ2-5; D is ambiguous. CDR1 and CDR2 from the germline V gene are KGHSH and LQKENI. The V gene lost 6 bases and the J gene lost 5 bases, with 16 bases spanning the gap. The CDR3 totals 14 residues. The chain's CDR3 is CASSPGVIGETQYF. The CDR3 region has the DNA TGTGCCAGCTCCCCCGGTGTTATCGGGGAGACCCAGTACTTC.

This clonotype has just one count. J is TRBJ2-5 and V is TRBV29-1; a weak D match, TRBD1 (5 bases). The CDR3 sequence is 12 residues long. V gave up 4 bases and J gave up 2 bases, with 8 bases separating them. Germline CDR1 SQVTM, CDR2 ANQGSEA. CDR3 in amino acids: CSVARQQETQYF. CDR3 coding DNA: TGCAGCGTTGCAAGACAGCAAGAGACCCAGTACTTC.

The V call is TRBV5-6, the J call TRBJ2-5; no clear D gene. V lost 0 bases and J 3 bases, leaving 9 bases between the germline ends. Germline CDR1 and CDR2: SGHDT and YYEEEE. The CDR3 spans 14 residues. CDR3 sequence reads: CASSLDFGKETQYF. In DNA, the CDR3 is TGTGCCAGCAGCTTGGATTTTGGAAAAGAGACCCAGTACTTC.

V is TRBV3-1 and J is TRBJ2-1; D is undetermined. Trimming cost V 3 bases and J 10 bases, with 25 bases left between them. Germline values: CDR1 LGHDT, CDR2 YNNKEL (reference sequence). This CDR3 has 17 residues. The CDR3 DNA is TGTGCCAGCAGCCAGGAGTCGTGGGTGAGCAGTTCTCGAGAGCAGTTCTTC. Translating it yields CASSQESWVSSSREQFF.

V and J are TRBV12-3 or TRBV12-4 and TRBJ2-7; D may be TRBD2 (6 bases). Between the trimmed V and J ends, which lost 4 bases and 7 bases, there was a span of 17 bases. The CDR3 is made up of 14 amino acids. CDR3 amino acids: CASSSPGGYNEQYF. CDR3 DNA sequence: TGTGCCAGCAGTTCGCCTGGAGGGTACAATGAGCAGTACTTC.

This chain's CDR3 is CASSPLELAKNIQYF. For the CDR3, the DNA is TGTGCCAGCAGCCCACTAGAACTAGCCAAAAACATTCAGTACTTC. The chain carries TRBV12-3 or TRBV12-4 and TRBJ2-4; tentatively, D is TRBD2 (5 bases). Between the trimmed V and J ends, which lost 6 bases and 0 bases, there was a span of 12 bases. CDR3 length equals 15 residues.

This clonotype was detected once. The rearrangement links TRBV20-1 to TRBJ2-3, with no clear D. Germline CDR1 reads DFQATT; CDR2 reads SNEGSKA (reference sequence). V was trimmed by 0 bases and J by 2 bases, leaving 18 bases between them. The CDR3 runs to 17 residues. CDR3 coding DNA: TGCAGTGCTAGAGATTATTCGCGGTGTGAACCCACAGATACGCAGTATTTT. It is translated as CSARDYSRCEPTDTQYF.

The rearrangement links TRBV20-1 to TRBJ2-7, with a weak D call TRBD1 (6 bases). Germline-derived CDR1 and CDR2 are DFQATT and SNEGSKA (reference sequence). The V end was cut by 6 bases, the J end by 0 bases, with 12 bases between. CDR3 length equals 13 residues. CDR3 in DNA: TGCAGTGCAACCGGGACACGCTCCTACGAGCAGTACTTC. Its protein is CSATGTRSYEQYF.

The chain uses TRBV2 and TRBJ2-5, with D possibly matching TRBD2 (5 bases). V lost 3 bases, J lost 13 bases, and 15 bases lay in between. This CDR3 has 12 amino acids. Germline CDR1 reads SNHLY; CDR2 reads FYNNEI. CDR3 bases: TGTGCCAGCAGTGACTACTCTGGACTTCCGTACTTC. It yields the protein CASSDYSGLPYF. Full variable domain (outside the CDR3, taken from reference TRBV2 and TRBJ2-5): EPEVTQTPSHQVTQMGQEVILRCVPISNHLYFYWYRQILGQKVEFLVSFYNNEISEKSEIFDDQFSVERPDGSNFTLKIRSTKLEDSAMYFCASSDYSGLPYFGPGTRLLVL.

This clonotype was counted a single time. The rearrangement uses TRBV18 and TRBJ2-5; D possibly corresponds to TRBD2 (5 bases). The length of the CDR3 is 14 residues. The V and J ends lost 6 bases and 2 bases respectively, with 13 bases between them. Germline-derived CDR1 and CDR2 are KGHSH and LQKENI. As DNA, the CDR3 is TGTGCCAGCTCTCGCAACGGGGTTCAAGAGACCCAGTACTTC. Amino acid sequence: CASSRNGVQETQYF.

The chain uses TRBV7-9 and TRBJ2-5; 8 nucleotides line up with TRBD2. The germline V gene has CDR1 SEHNR and CDR2 FQNEAQ (reference sequence). Germline trimming cut 5 bases from V and 0 bases from J; bases unmatched to any gene: 17. This CDR3 spans 19 amino acids. The CDR3 reads CASSPAAGEILSYQETQYF. Here the CDR3 DNA reads TGTGCCAGCAGCCCAGCAGCGGGGGAGATTCTATCGTACCAAGAGACCCAGTACTTC.

The J gene is TRBJ2-7, the V gene TRBV4-1; tentatively, D is TRBD2 (5 bases). Trimming pared 6 bases from V and 3 bases from J, leaving 18 bases between. CDR1 and CDR2 (germline): MGHRA, YSYEKL. This CDR3 has 15 residues. The CDR3 DNA follows: TGCGCCAGCAGTATGGCTGGGTCAGAGGGCTACGAGCAGTACTTC. It specifies CASSMAGSEGYEQYF.

This clonotype appeared many times. The chain employs TRBV6-6 and TRBJ2-5; 10 positions agree with TRBD1. CDR3 length: 15 amino acids. V lost 6 bases and J lost 1; bases outside the gene matches: 5. Looked up from germline, CDR1 is MNHNY and CDR2 is SVGAGI (reference sequence). CDR3 nucleotide sequence: TGTGCCAGCAGCTCTAGGGACAGGGGCCAAGAGACCCAGTACTTC. Translating gives CASSSRDRGQETQYF.

The chain combines TRBV3-1 with TRBJ1-2; D is undetermined. The CDR3 consists of 14 residues. V lost 4 bases and J 1 base, leaving 10 bases between the germline ends. Germline V gene lookup returns CDR1 LGHDT and CDR2 YNNKEL (reference sequence). The CDR3 region has the DNA TGTGCCAGCAGCCGATCGGACGGTAACTATGGCTACACCTTC. Translated: CASSRSDGNYGYTF.

The CDR3 sequence: CASSLAGQINEQYF. CDR3 nucleotides: TGTGCCAGCAGCCTCGCGGGACAGATAAACGAGCAGTACTTC. V usage is TRBV7-2 and J usage is TRBJ2-4; tentative D call: TRBD1 (7 bases). The J call could be wrong; TRBJ2-7 is a better fit for the DNA end. The CDR3 covers 14 residues. Germline V gene data show CDR1 as SGHTA and CDR2 as FQGNSA.

This chain links TRBV10-3 with TRBJ2-5; perhaps TRBD2 as D (5 bases). V was pared by 5 bases and J by 2 bases, with 12 bases between. Per the germline V gene, CDR1 is ENHRY and CDR2 is SYGVKD. The CDR3 has 14 amino acids. The DNA for the CDR3 is TGTGCCATCAGTCTCAGCGGCCCTCAAGAGACCCAGTACTTC. Residues: CAISLSGPQETQYF.

This chain links TRBV21-1 with TRBJ1-2; no check of the table's D call, TRBD1, against the DNA was made. TRBV21-1 is a recognized pseudogene. The CDR3 runs to 13 residues. CDR3 residues: CASSATGGRGYTF. The CDR3 bases are TGTGCCAGCAGCGCCACAGGAGGGCGAGGCTACACCTTC.

The V and J genes are TRBV6-1 and TRBJ2-7; a weak D match, TRBD1 (6 bases). In germline, CDR1 is MNHNS, CDR2 SASEGT. The CDR3 has 13 amino acids. V dropped 2 bases and J dropped 6 bases, with 11 bases sitting between them. CDR3 coding DNA: TGTGCCAGCAGTGAAAATGGACAGACCGAGCAGTACTTC. It translates to CASSENGQTEQYF.

The V gene is TRBV7-2, the J gene TRBJ2-7, with 13 bases lining up with TRBD2. Trimming cost V 6 bases and J 3 bases; bases outside gene matches: 2. This CDR3 comprises 14 residues. Germline V gene sequence: CDR1 SGHTA, CDR2 FQGNSA. CDR3 sequence (DNA): TGTGCCAGCAGACTAGCGGGAGGGTACTACGAGCAGTACTTC. Translation gives CASRLAGGYYEQYF.

The chain joins TRBV20-1 to TRBJ1-4, with unresolved D. The CDR3 length is 15 residues. The V gene lost 0 bases and the J gene lost 0 bases, with 8 bases spanning the gap. The germline V gene has CDR1 DFQATT and CDR2 SNEGSKA (reference sequence). The CDR3 sequence: CSARDHGATNEKLFF. For the CDR3, the DNA is TGCAGTGCTAGAGATCATGGAGCAACTAATGAAAAACTGTTTTTT.

This clonotype has a single count. The chain has TRBV9 and TRBJ2-4, with TRBD1 as a possible D gene (6 bases). Trimming took off 0 bases at V and 12 bases at J, with 19 bases between the two ends. CDR1 and CDR2 (germline): SGDLS, YYNGEE. CDR3 size: 15 residues. The CDR3 loop is CASSVGGQFLNDQYF. In DNA, the CDR3 is TGTGCCAGCAGCGTAGGAGGACAGTTTCTCAACGATCAGTACTTC.

V is TRBV20-1 and J is TRBJ2-1; D not certain. The CDR3 consists of 11 residues. V was clipped by 1 base and J by 5 bases, with 3 bases between them. CDR1 is DFQATT and CDR2 is SNEGSKA in the germline V gene (reference sequence). This CDR3 is CSARADNEQFF. The CDR3 DNA follows: TGCAGTGCTAGAGCTGACAATGAGCAGTTCTTC.

Only one count was recorded for this clonotype. This chain connects TRBV5-1 to TRBJ1-6; 9 bases map to TRBD1. The CDR3 loop spans 15 amino acids. V lost 4 bases, J lost 9 bases, and 8 bases stayed unmatched. Germline V CDR1 and CDR2: SGHRS, YFSETQ. CDR3 loop: CASSPGQGVSSPLHF. For the CDR3, the DNA is TGCGCCAGCAGCCCGGGACAGGGTGTAAGTTCACCCCTCCACTTT.

The V call is TRBV3-1, the J call TRBJ2-4; D is undetermined. Germline V gene data show CDR1 as LGHDT and CDR2 as YNNKEL (reference sequence). The V and J ends lost 2 bases and 5 bases respectively, with 10 bases between them. This CDR3 has 14 residues. The CDR3 nucleotides read TGTGCCAGCAGCCAATGGTCCGGTGAAAACATTCAGTACTTC. Translated: CASSQWSGENIQYF.

This sequence joins TRBV20-1 and TRBJ2-7; TRBD2 aligns across 8 bases. V lost 0 bases to trimming and J lost 2 bases; unmatched junction nucleotides: 6. From germline, CDR1 is DFQATT and CDR2 SNEGSKA (reference sequence). The CDR3 is 15 amino acids. The CDR3, as DNA: TGCAGTGCTAGAGATGCCCAGCGGGGGACCTACGAGCAGTACTTC. Amino acid sequence: CSARDAQRGTYEQYF.

The chain uses TRBV11-2 and TRBJ2-5; 9 nucleotides align to TRBD2. Germline-derived CDR1 and CDR2 are SGHAT and FQNNGV. This CDR3 region has 17 residues. V shed 5 bases and J 3 bases; nucleotides not matched to a gene: 13. The CDR3 region is CASSDAATSGLEETQYF. The CDR3 nucleotides read TGTGCCAGCAGCGACGCCGCGACTAGCGGTTTAGAAGAGACCCAGTACTTC. The full variable domain, with the rest looked up from reference TRBV11-2 and TRBJ2-5, is EAGVAQSPRYKIIEKRQSVAFWCNPISGHATLYWYQQILGQGPKLLIQFQNNGVVDDSQLPKDRFSAERLKGVDSTLKIQPAKLEDSAVYLCASSDAATSGLEETQYFGPGTRLLVL.